Shown below are 17 T cell receptor beta chains from a single sample sequenced in a study of molecular identifiers for immune sequencing clone quantification. TCRdb fed the PCR reads into MiXCR, producing one record per CDR3 protein. The table shows some 650,000 distinct CDR3 sequences, with about 20% occurring only once. The sequenced sample consisted of naive CD8+ T cells from blood, with Jurkat cell RNA spiked in. Subset given: FACS-sorted CD8+CD4-CCR7+CD45RA+ naive T cells. The source is a human donor in good health. Some libraries in this study had Jurkat cell RNA spiked in.

Ten or more counts support this clonotype. The genes are TRBV20-1 and TRBJ2-3, with 8 bases that match TRBD2. The J segment lost 3 bases and the V segment lost 5 bases, leaving 7 bases of the junction unmatched. Germline values: CDR1 DFQATT, CDR2 SNEGSKA (reference sequence). The CDR3 length is 14 residues. The CDR3 DNA is TGCAGTGCTCCCGGGACTAGTGTGACAGATACGCAGTATTTT. Translation gives CSAPGTSVTDTQYF.

V usage is TRBV12-3 or TRBV12-4 and J usage is TRBJ2-4; D call uncertain. This CDR3 is 14 amino acids long. Trimming cost V 5 bases and J 0 bases, with 8 bases left between them. The CDR3 protein is CASSPTVAKNIQYF. As DNA, the CDR3 is TGTGCCAGCAGTCCAACGGTAGCCAAAAACATTCAGTACTTC.

This clonotype was detected ten times or more. The chain links TRBV7-9 to TRBJ2-3; 7 bases are shared with TRBD1. With V trimmed by 2 bases and J by 2 bases, 10 bases remained unmatched. Germline CDR1 reads SEHNR; CDR2 reads FQNEAQ (reference sequence). The CDR3 runs 17 residues. DNA for the CDR3: TGTGCCAGCAGCTTACCGATCACAGGGGTCTACACAGATACGCAGTATTTT. Amino acids: CASSLPITGVYTDTQYF.

As concerns this clonotype: A much larger clone differs from this one at a single base, so this may be a read error. V and J are TRBV7-8 and TRBJ1-1; D is unclear. The CDR3 has 15 amino acids. Per germline, CDR1 SGHVS and CDR2 FQNEAQ. CDR3 residues: CTSSLVFKGGTEAFF. The CDR3 bases are TGTACCAGCAGCTTAGTCTTTAAGGGAGGAACTGAAGCTTTCTTT.

This clonotype was observed at least ten times. This chain joins TRBV19 and TRBJ2-7; D not certain. CDR1 LNHDA and CDR2 SQIVND come from the germline V gene (reference sequence). The V and J ends lost 6 bases and 7 bases respectively, with 10 bases between them. CDR3 length: 11 amino acids. The CDR3 DNA reads TGTGCCAGTAGCGCCGGATGGGAGCAGTACTTC. As protein: CASSAGWEQYF.

There are many counts of this clonotype. The rearrangement uses TRBV9 and TRBJ2-3; D ambiguous. Trimming took 0 bases from V and 2 from J, leaving 10 bases between them. CDR1 and CDR2 (germline): SGDLS, YYNGEE. The CDR3 extends over 15 amino acids. CDR3 amino acids: CASSVAWGNTDTQYF. The CDR3 DNA follows: TGTGCCAGCAGCGTAGCGTGGGGAAACACAGATACGCAGTATTTT.

This clonotype has ten or more counts. This rearrangement joins TRBV5-1 to TRBJ2-4, with TRBD2 matching over 14 bases. J lost 6 bases, V lost 0 bases, and 5 bases had no gene match. This CDR3 comprises 17 residues. Germline CDR1 is SGHRS and CDR2 is YFSETQ. DNA of the CDR3: TGCGCCAGCAGCTTGGTGGGACTAGCGGGAGTAGTAAACATTCAGTACTTC. It translates to CASSLVGLAGVVNIQYF.

This rearrangement joins TRBV10-2 to TRBJ2-5; tentatively, D is TRBD2 (5 bases). The CDR3 spans 12 residues. CDR1 is WSHSY, CDR2 SAAADI, per germline. The V gene lost 4 bases and the J gene lost 3 bases, with 6 bases spanning the gap. This CDR3 reads CASSAGKETQYF. DNA of the CDR3: TGCGCCAGCAGTGCGGGAAAAGAGACCCAGTACTTC.

V gene TRBV19 combines with J gene TRBJ1-5; no clear D gene. V shed 2 bases and J shed 6 bases, with 8 bases lying between them. Germline values: CDR1 LNHDA, CDR2 SQIVND (reference sequence). The CDR3 covers 13 residues. CDR3 in DNA: TGTGCCAGTAGTATATCAGGATTTCAGCCCCAGCATTTT. It is translated as CASSISGFQPQHF. Full variable domain (remainder filled in from reference TRBV19 and TRBJ1-5): DGGITQSPKYLFRKEGQNVTLSCEQNLNHDAMYWYRQDPGQGLRLIYYSQIVNDFQKGDIAEGYSVSREKKESFPLTVTSAQKNPTAFYLCASSISGFQPQHFGDGTRLSIL.

V gene TRBV14 combines with J gene TRBJ2-1, with 7 bases identical to TRBD2. The CDR3 totals 20 residues. The germline gives CDR1 SGHDN, CDR2 FVKESK. The J segment lost 1 base and the V segment lost 4 bases, leaving 19 bases of the junction unmatched. Here the CDR3 reads CASSPGLGVVRPLSYNEQFF. CDR3 bases: TGTGCCAGCAGCCCCGGACTAGGTGTTGTTCGGCCCCTATCCTACAATGAGCAGTTCTTC. The full variable domain, rest sourced from reference TRBV14 and TRBJ2-1, is EAGVTQFPSHSVIEKGQTVTLRCDPISGHDNLYWYRRVMGKEIKFLLHFVKESKQDESGMPNNRFLAERTGGTYSTLKVQPAELEDSGVYFCASSPGLGVVRPLSYNEQFFGPGTRLTVL.

This clonotype was observed a single time. A read error may be the cause here, since a much bigger clone is one base away. J is TRBJ2-1 and V is TRBV12-3 or TRBV12-4; 10 bases match TRBD2. CDR3 length: 16 amino acids. CDR3 DNA: TGTGCCAGCAGTCTCCCAGCGGGAGGGCCGAACAATGAGCAGTCCTTC. Translated, it gives CASSLPAGGPNNEQSF.

As for this clonotype: A much bigger clone sits one base away, suggesting this may be a read error. The V gene is TRBV7-6, the J gene TRBJ2-2; D might be TRBD1 or TRBD2, each matching 6 bases. The CDR3 runs 14 residues. Germline CDR1 reads SGHVS; CDR2 reads FNYEAQ. Here the CDR3 DNA reads TGTGCCAGCAGCTCGGGACACAACACCGGGGGGCTGTTTTTT. It encodes CASSSGHNTGGLFF.

The sample holds many counts of this clonotype. This sequence joins TRBV4-3 and TRBJ2-4; D is ambiguous. The CDR3 runs to 12 residues. CDR1 LGHNA and CDR2 YSLEER come from the germline V gene. V gave up 1 base and J gave up 6 bases, with 4 bases separating them. The CDR3 region has the DNA TGCGCCAGCAGCCAAGGAGGAAACATTCAGTACTTC. This codes for CASSQGGNIQYF.

This chain links TRBV6-2 or TRBV6-3 with TRBJ2-5; the D gene is possibly TRBD2 (5 bases). V dropped 1 base and J dropped 7 bases, with 19 bases sitting between them. The CDR3 spans 16 residues. CDR1 is MNHEY, CDR2 SVGEGT, per germline. The DNA for the CDR3 is TGTGCCAGCAGTTACTTAGAACGGGGTAACGAAGGGACCCAGTACTTC. This gives the protein CASSYLERGNEGTQYF.

There are a few counts of this clonotype. The chain couples TRBV30 to TRBJ2-3, with 9 bases identical to TRBD1. Germline loops: CDR1 GTSNPN, CDR2 SVGIG (reference sequence). CDR3 length: 15 amino acids. The V segment lost 4 bases and the J segment 6 bases; nucleotides outside the gene matches: 11. Here the CDR3 reads CAWNPTGQGFDTQYF. CDR3 coding DNA: TGTGCCTGGAATCCGACGGGACAGGGTTTCGATACGCAGTATTTT.

This clonotype has at least ten counts. The CDR3: CASSHSRAGYNEQFF. As DNA, the CDR3 is TGTGCCAGCAGCCACAGCAGGGCGGGGTACAATGAGCAGTTCTTC. The chain is built from TRBV5-4 and TRBJ2-1, with D perhaps matching TRBD2 (6 bases). This CDR3 spans 15 amino acids. V lost 4 bases and J 4 bases, leaving 15 bases between the germline ends. Germline V gives CDR1 SGHNT, CDR2 YYREEE (reference sequence).

A few counts support this clonotype. The CDR3 DNA follows: TGTGCCAGCAGCAGAGGCAGGGGGCTCTACGAGCAGTACTTC. As protein: CASSRGRGLYEQYF. The gene calls are TRBV6-2 or TRBV6-3 and TRBJ2-7, with 8 bases fitting TRBD1. Germline V gene sequence: CDR1 MNHEY, CDR2 SVGEGT. J lost 3 bases, V lost 6 bases, and 7 bases had no gene match. CDR3 size: 14 residues.